Listed below are T cell receptor beta chains from one sample, sequenced in a study of blood T cells in healthy people across ages. TCRdb recomputed calls from the 5' RACE reads with MiXCR, one row per CDR3 protein. This table has around 940,000 distinct CDR3 sequences, roughly 51% appearing once. Specimen: blood. The receptors here all came from a woman aged 60-70 years in good health. CDR3s include the opening cysteine and the closing phenylalanine or tryptophan. The order of the fields is CDR3 DNA, CDR3 protein, V gene, clone size, D gene, J gene. D genes are given only for firm matches. Some rows mark clone size as missing; the rest say once, few, many or name a class of expanded clone.

TGTGCCAGCAGGCCCGACAGGGGGCTAGTCACTGAAGCTTTCTTT	CASRPDRGLVTEAFF	TRBV12-3/TRBV12-4	NA	TRBD1	TRBJ1-1
TGCAGTGCCATCGGTGATTTCTACGAGCAGTACTTC	CSAIGDFYEQYF	TRBV20-1	few	NA	TRBJ2-7
TGCGCCAGCAGCTTGGATTCATCTAGCACAGATACGCAGTATTTT	CASSLDSSSTDTQYF	TRBV5-1	NA	NA	TRBJ2-3
TGCAGCGTCCAATGGGGGAATGAGCAGTTCTTC	CSVQWGNEQFF	TRBV29-1	many	NA	TRBJ2-1
TGTGCCAGCAGCTTACTCCCTACAGGGCCTGCCTCTGGGGCCAACGTCCTGACTTTC	CASSLLPTGPASGANVLTF	TRBV7-2	NA	NA	TRBJ2-6
TGTGCCAGCAGCTTTAGCAGGGGAGGAGGTGAGACCCAGTACTTC	CASSFSRGGGETQYF	TRBV7-6	NA	NA	TRBJ2-5
TGCGCCAGCAGCCAATGGGCAGGGGATCAAGATACGCAGTATTTT	CASSQWAGDQDTQYF	TRBV4-1	NA	NA	TRBJ2-3
TGCAGCGTTGACGGGGACAGGCGTTCATCCGATGAGCAGTTCTTC	CSVDGDRRSSDEQFF	TRBV29-1	NA	TRBD1	TRBJ2-1
TGCAGTGCTTCGGGACTAGACTCCTACGAGCAGTACTTC	CSASGLDSYEQYF	TRBV20-1	few	TRBD2	TRBJ2-7
TGTGCCAGCAGCCCGGGACAGGTAGAGCAGTACTTC	CASSPGQVEQYF	TRBV7-2	few	TRBD1	TRBJ2-5
TGTGCCAGCAGCCTCGGACTAGCGGGAGGCCTCCAAGAGACCCAGTACTTC	CASSLGLAGGLQETQYF	TRBV7-7	NA	TRBD2	TRBJ2-5
TGCAGCGTGCTCTATTACAATGAGCAGTTCTTC	CSVLYYNEQFF	TRBV29-1	NA	NA	TRBJ2-1
TGTGCCAGCAAGGGACACCAAAACACCGGGGAGCTGTTTTTT	CASKGHQNTGELFF	TRBV2	once	NA	TRBJ2-2
TGTGCCAGCAGTTACTCGAGGATGGGGTACGAGCAGTACTTC	CASSYSRMGYEQYF	TRBV6-2/TRBV6-3	few	NA	TRBJ2-7
TGTGCCAGCAGATTTAAAGGGGCGGGTGAGCAGTTCTTC	CASRFKGAGEQFF	TRBV6-4	NA	NA	TRBJ2-1
TGTGCCAGCAGCCAAGCCCCGGGACTAGCGGGATCAGAGACCCAGTACTTC	CASSQAPGLAGSETQYF	TRBV14	NA	TRBD2	TRBJ2-5
TGTGCCAGCAGCCAAGATTGGGCGGACACGGTGCAGTACTTC	CASSQDWADTVQYF	TRBV3-1	NA	NA	TRBJ2-7
TGTGCCAGCAGGCGGGTCCTAGCCCAGAGCACAGATACGCAGTATTTT	CASRRVLAQSTDTQYF	TRBV6-1	few	NA	TRBJ2-3
TGTGCCAGCAGCTTAGCCGACTCCACCTACGAGCAGTACTTC	CASSLADSTYEQYF	TRBV7-9	NA	NA	TRBJ2-7
TGTGCCAGCATCCACGATCCTCCAGATACGCAGTATTTT	CASIHDPPDTQYF	TRBV2	NA	NA	TRBJ2-3
TGCAGCGCCGCGCAGGACGGAGAGACCCAGTACTTC	CSAAQDGETQYF	TRBV29-1	NA	NA	TRBJ2-5
TGTGCCAGCAGCATCACCGGGACAGGGGATTCACCCCTCCACTTT	CASSITGTGDSPLHF	TRBV3-1	NA	TRBD1	TRBJ1-6
TGTGCCAGCAGTTTATCCGCCTGGGGAAGCGGGTACTACGAGCAGTACTTC	CASSLSAWGSGYYEQYF	TRBV27	NA	NA	TRBJ2-7
TGTGCCAGCAGTTTAGACAGGGGTCAGGGGACCCAGTACTTC	CASSLDRGQGTQYF	TRBV28	NA	TRBD1	TRBJ2-5
TGTGCCAGCAGTTTATATGGGTTCCCGGGAGATGGCTACACCTTC	CASSLYGFPGDGYTF	TRBV28	once	NA	TRBJ1-2
TGTGCCAGCAGAGGCCGGGCGGACAGGGGGCGAAACTCCTACGAGCAGTACTTC	CASRGRADRGRNSYEQYF	TRBV6-1	NA	TRBD1	TRBJ2-7
TGTGCCAGCAGTAAAAACAGGGCCCGGGAGCAGTTCTTC	CASSKNRAREQFF	TRBV28	NA	NA	TRBJ2-1
TGTGCCAGCAGTCCACTAGTGGGAGGGTCCTACAATGAGCAGTTCTTC	CASSPLVGGSYNEQFF	TRBV27	NA	TRBD2	TRBJ2-1
TGTGCCAGCACCACCCCGCTAAAGGTATCCAATGAGCAGTTCTTC	CASTTPLKVSNEQFF	TRBV12-3/TRBV12-4	NA	NA	TRBJ2-1
TGTGCCAGCAGCCCTCTGGCGGGAGTGGGCAGTGAGCAGTTCTTC	CASSPLAGVGSEQFF	TRBV6-5	NA	TRBD2	TRBJ2-1
TGTGCCAGCAGCTTAGAGGGGGCTAGCGGGAGCTCACCGCAGTTCTTC	CASSLEGASGSSPQFF	TRBV7-2	NA	TRBD2	TRBJ2-1
TGTGCCAGCAGTTTATCTGGTCAAGGCGTCAATGAGCAGTTCTTC	CASSLSGQGVNEQFF	TRBV27	NA	NA	TRBJ2-1
TGCAGGACCTCGTATACGCAGTATTTT	CRTSYTQYF	TRBV20-1	NA	NA	TRBJ2-3
TGCAGTGCTGCCACACCCACTAGGGAGCAGTTCTTC	CSAATPTREQFF	TRBV20-1	NA	NA	TRBJ2-1
TGTGCCAGCAGATACGGAAGGTTGTTCTTC	CASRYGRLFF	TRBV2	few	NA	TRBJ2-1
TGTGCCACCCAGGGAGTGGACACCCACGAGCAGTACTTC	CATQGVDTHEQYF	TRBV14	few	NA	TRBJ2-7
TGCGCCAGCAGCCAGGTACTAGCGGGAGCGGAGACCCAGTACTTC	CASSQVLAGAETQYF	TRBV4-1	few	TRBD2	TRBJ2-5
TGTGCCAGCATCACCCCTACAGACAGAGGGAATGAGCAGTTCTTC	CASITPTDRGNEQFF	TRBV28	NA	NA	TRBJ2-1
TGCGCCAGCAGCTTGGACTCGAGTAATTGGGGCGAGCAGTACTTC	CASSLDSSNWGEQYF	TRBV5-1	many	NA	TRBJ2-7
TGTGCCATCAGAACAGGGGCAGATACGCAGTATTTT	CAIRTGADTQYF	TRBV10-3	NA	TRBD1	TRBJ2-3
TGCAGTGCTAGTATGGTACCACTCACAGATACGCAGTATTTT	CSASMVPLTDTQYF	TRBV20-1	NA	NA	TRBJ2-3
TGCGCCAGCAGCCATCGCGCAACTAATGAAAAACTGTTTTTT	CASSHRATNEKLFF	TRBV4-1	NA	NA	TRBJ1-4
TGTGCCAGCAGGCCCGGGACTCGCGAGCAGTTCTTC	CASRPGTREQFF	TRBV12-3/TRBV12-4	NA	NA	TRBJ2-1
TGTGCCAGCTCATTCCAGGGCCTAAGCTCCTACGAGCAGTACTTC	CASSFQGLSSYEQYF	TRBV18	few	NA	TRBJ2-7
TGTGCCAGCACTCGGGACTATAACCGGCAAGAGACCCAGTACTTC	CASTRDYNRQETQYF	TRBV27	NA	TRBD2	TRBJ2-5
TGTGCCAGCAGCTCCTACCAACGCACAGATACGCAGTATTTT	CASSSYQRTDTQYF	TRBV7-2	few	NA	TRBJ2-3
TGCGCCAGCAGTGACCCGGGAGGACTTCAGATACAGTATTTT	CASSDPGGLQIQYF	TRBV4-1	few	TRBD2	TRBJ2-3
TGCAGCGTTGATGGCCTAACGAATGAGCAGTTCTTC	CSVDGLTNEQFF	TRBV29-1	few	NA	TRBJ2-1
TGTGCCAGCAGCGGGGGGTCAACTGAAGCTTTCTTT	CASSGGSTEAFF	TRBV9	NA	NA	TRBJ1-1
TGTGCCGCGGGGGCGGGAGGGCGATGGGATACGCAGTATTTT	CAAGAGGRWDTQYF	TRBV28	NA	TRBD2	TRBJ2-3
TGTGCCAGCAGCCGAGACAGTACTCAAGAGACCCAGTACTTC	CASSRDSTQETQYF	TRBV27	few	NA	TRBJ2-5
TGTGCCACCAGCAGAGATCAAGGAGTAGGGGGGCAGTACTTC	CATSRDQGVGGQYF	TRBV15	NA	NA	TRBJ2-5
TGCGCCAGCAGCCAAGACCTGACTGGTGGTTCACCCCTCCACTTT	CASSQDLTGGSPLHF	TRBV4-1	NA	NA	TRBJ1-6
TGCAGTGCTAGAGGTCAAGTACTAGCGGGCACAGATACGCAGTATTTT	CSARGQVLAGTDTQYF	TRBV20-1	NA	TRBD2	TRBJ2-3
TGCAGCGTGTGGACAGGGGCGAATTCACCCCTCCACTTT	CSVWTGANSPLHF	TRBV29-1	few	TRBD1	TRBJ1-6
TGCGCCAGCAGCGATCCCGCGGGAGATCACTACGAGCAGTACTTC	CASSDPAGDHYEQYF	TRBV4-1	few	TRBD2	TRBJ2-7
TGTGCCAGCAGTGAAGCTGAGACCCAGTACTTC	CASSEAETQYF	TRBV25-1	NA	NA	TRBJ2-5
TGCGCCAGCAGCGCAGGAATTTCGAACACTGAAGCTTTCTTT	CASSAGISNTEAFF	TRBV4-1	NA	NA	TRBJ1-1